This TCR beta chain was captured by sequencing in a study of T cell changes during pregnancy in multiple sclerosis. Trimming shortened V by 1 base and J by 4 bases, and 13 bases separated the two germline ends. CDR3 length: 15 residues. Germline V gene data show CDR1 as MNHEY and CDR2 as SVGAGI. Profiled with immunoSEQ multiplex PCR; TCRdb holds only in-frame clones, not every one. This sample has about 57,000 clones; around 93% occur once, and the top ten carry around 3.3%. The chain employs TRBV6-5 and TRBJ1-1; D gene ambiguous. The clonotype was recovered from a female donor in good health, enrolled as a control in a pregnancy study. The material was peripheral blood, obtained after pregnancy. The CDR3 here is CASSYWGAEATEAFF. The CDR3 DNA reads as TGTGCCAGCAGTTACTGGGGAGCAGAAGCCACTGAAGCTTTCTTT.